What follows are 25 T cell receptor beta chains derived from one specimen sequenced in a study of a mutant IDH1 vaccine in newly diagnosed glioma (dated by TCRdb to the early 2020s). Their target antigens are unknown. What this sample's time point label stands for: week 5, during vaccination. A 20-mer mutant IDH1 peptide at 300 micrograms in Montanide made up each vaccine dose, which was injected subcutaneously together with topical imiquimod. Library prep was done by the immunoSEQ multiplex PCR assay. This immuneACCESS table, as held by TCRdb, lists in-frame sequences with V and J called but not all clones. Of the missing ones, under half trace to an unresolved V gene in checked studies; the others have no known cause. The sample data list tens of thousands of clones, and more than 75% of these were observed just once. The ten biggest clones cover less than 6.5% of the sample. The sample here was PBMCs, taken from a glioma patient whose treatment included an IDH1 peptide vaccine. All receptors come from a man aged 35-49 years with glioma.

This clone was detected only once. The chain has TRBV6-1 and TRBJ1-2, with TRBD1 matching over 10 bases. The ends lost 5 bases at V and 4 bases at J; junction bases unmatched: 7. The CDR3 loop spans 15 amino acids. Germline CDR1 MNHNS, CDR2 SASEGT. The CDR3 sequence: CASSKGQGRLYGYTF. The DNA for the CDR3 is TGTGCCAGCAGTAAGGGACAGGGGAGGCTCTATGGCTACACCTTC.

V gene TRBV6-5 combines with J gene TRBJ2-2; possibly TRBD2 for D (6 bases). Trimming stripped 6 bases from V and 3 bases from J, with 11 bases between. Germline CDR1 and CDR2: MNHEY and SVGAGI. This CDR3 contains 14 residues. The CDR3 reads CASRTGLHTGELFF. The DNA for the CDR3 is TGTGCCAGCAGAACGGGACTTCACACCGGGGAGCTGTTTTTT.

The CDR3 DNA is TGTGCCAGCAGCGCTAGCGGGGGGCCCCTTAACACAGATACGCAGTATTTT. As protein: CASSASGGPLNTDTQYF. The J gene is TRBJ2-3, the V gene TRBV9; 11 bases agree with TRBD2. The V gene end was trimmed by 3 bases and the J gene end by 2 bases; junction bases not matched to a gene: 8. The CDR3 is made up of 17 amino acids. Germline-derived CDR1 and CDR2 are SGDLS and YYNGEE.

The gene calls are TRBV11-2 and TRBJ2-3; TRBD1 aligns across 8 bases. CDR1 is SGHAT and CDR2 is FQNNGV in the germline V gene. V shed 5 bases and J 8 bases; nucleotides not matched to a gene: 15. This CDR3 region has 16 residues. As DNA, the CDR3 is TGTGCCAGCAGCCTTCAGACAGGGGCCCCACGGGGTACGCAGTATTTT. Its protein is CASSLQTGAPRGTQYF. The variable domain in full, completed from reference TRBV11-2 and TRBJ2-3, reads EAGVAQSPRYKIIEKRQSVAFWCNPISGHATLYWYQQILGQGPKLLIQFQNNGVVDDSQLPKDRFSAERLKGVDSTLKIQPAKLEDSAVYLCASSLQTGAPRGTQYFGPGTRLTVL.

This chain connects TRBV6-1 to TRBJ1-4, with TRBD1 matching over 7 bases. J lost 8 bases, V lost 1 base, and 7 bases had no gene match. Germline CDR1 is MNHNS and CDR2 is SASEGT. CDR3 length: 15 residues. CDR3 sequence: CASSEDRGSGEKLFF. Here the CDR3 DNA reads TGTGCCAGCAGTGAAGACAGGGGCAGTGGGGAAAAACTGTTTTTT.

This clone was seen a few times. The genes are TRBV6-6 and TRBJ1-1; D uncertain. V lost 6 bases to trimming and J lost 3 bases, with 8 bases between them. There are 12 residues in the CDR3. Germline values: CDR1 MNHNY, CDR2 SVGAGI (reference sequence). The CDR3 spells CASSQLYTEAFF. For the CDR3, the DNA is TGTGCCAGCAGCCAACTTTACACTGAAGCTTTCTTT.

This clone was seen a handful of times. The V call is TRBV18, the J call TRBJ1-2; 8 bases line up with TRBD1. V lost 3 bases and J lost 10; bases outside the gene matches: 7. In germline, CDR1 is KGHSH, CDR2 LQKENI. The CDR3 has 13 residues. The CDR3 DNA sequence: TGTGCCAGCTCACCCGGACAGGGTGGGGACTACACCTTC. Protein: CASSPGQGGDYTF.

This clone appeared once. The chain recombines TRBV19 with TRBJ1-2; D not certain. Germline CDR1 LNHDA, CDR2 SQIVND (reference sequence). Between the trimmed V and J ends, which lost 5 bases and 8 bases, there was a span of 15 bases. This CDR3 region has 13 residues. The CDR3, as DNA: TGTGCCAGTAGTTCCTTGGAGCGTGGGGGCTACACCTTC. Translating gives CASSSLERGGYTF.

This rearrangement joins TRBV2 to TRBJ2-4; TRBD2 aligns across 12 bases. The CDR3 extends over 15 amino acids. CDR1 SNHLY and CDR2 FYNNEI come from the germline V gene. Germline trimming cut 8 bases from V and 5 bases from J; bases unmatched to any gene: 7. This chain's CDR3 is CASGETSGGQNIQYF. The CDR3 DNA sequence: TGTGCCAGCGGGGAGACTAGCGGGGGCCAAAACATTCAGTACTTC.

The chain recombines TRBV5-1 with TRBJ1-5; weak D call: TRBD1 (5 bases). The CDR3 length is 15 residues. The germline CDR1 and CDR2 sequences are SGHRS and YFSETQ. Trimming took 1 base from V and 4 from J, leaving 12 bases between them. DNA of the CDR3: TGCGCCAGCAGCTTGACGGCAGGGTCAAATCAGCCCCAGCATTTT. It specifies CASSLTAGSNQPQHF.

This rearrangement joins TRBV4-1 to TRBJ2-3; D call uncertain. The CDR3 is 15 residues long. Per the germline V gene, CDR1 is MGHRA and CDR2 is YSYEKL. V was pared by 2 bases and J by 3 bases, with 12 bases between. CDR3 sequence (DNA): TGCGCCAGCAGCCAAACATCGGACGGGACAGATACGCAGTATTTT. This translates into CASSQTSDGTDTQYF.

J is TRBJ1-1 and V is TRBV7-6, with D unresolved. The length of the CDR3 is 13 residues. Germline V gene lookup returns CDR1 SGHVS and CDR2 FNYEAQ. The ends were cut back, 6 bases at V and 0 bases at J, with 8 bases in the middle. The CDR3: CASRSELNTEAFF. The CDR3, as DNA: TGTGCCAGCAGGTCCGAACTGAACACTGAAGCTTTCTTT.

This chain joins TRBV6-1 and TRBJ2-3, with D maybe TRBD2 (5 bases). V lost 1 base, J lost 4 bases, and 12 bases lay in between. Per germline, CDR1 MNHNS and CDR2 SASEGT. The CDR3 loop spans 15 amino acids. As DNA, the CDR3 is TGTGCCAGCAGTGAAGAGGCGGCGGGCCCAGATACGCAGTATTTT. It specifies CASSEEAAGPDTQYF.

The chain employs TRBV5-1 and TRBJ1-1, with D possibly TRBD1 on 5 matching bases. Germline CDR1 is SGHRS and CDR2 is YFSETQ. Trimming cost V 0 bases and J 4 bases, with 13 bases left between them. This CDR3 region has 15 residues. This CDR3 is CASSLDAGRGTEAFF. Written as DNA, the CDR3 is TGCGCCAGCAGCTTGGATGCAGGGAGGGGCACTGAAGCTTTCTTT.

V is TRBV6-5 and J is TRBJ1-1; D call uncertain. CDR1 is MNHEY, CDR2 SVGAGI, per germline. Trimming pared 10 bases from V and 4 bases from J, leaving 10 bases between. CDR3 length: 11 amino acids. The CDR3 here is CATRVVTEAFF. The DNA of the CDR3 is TGTGCCACCCGGGTGGTCACTGAAGCTTTCTTT.

The CDR3 DNA sequence: TGTGCCAGCTCACGGGGACTGAACACTGAAGCTTTCTTT. It codes for CASSRGLNTEAFF. The chain joins TRBV18 to TRBJ1-1; weak D call: TRBD1 (5 bases). Germline CDR1 is KGHSH and CDR2 is LQKENI. V shed 4 bases and J shed 0 bases, with 6 bases lying between them. The CDR3 has 13 residues.

This clone was seen a single time. The gene calls are TRBV5-1 and TRBJ2-7; D is unresolved. V was trimmed by 0 bases and J by 1 base, leaving 11 bases between them. This CDR3 is 15 amino acids long. CDR1 SGHRS and CDR2 YFSETQ come from the germline V gene. The CDR3: CASSLGSDRSYEQYF. Written as DNA, the CDR3 is TGCGCCAGCAGCTTGGGGTCCGATCGATCCTACGAGCAGTACTTC.

J is TRBJ2-1 and V is TRBV6-5, with 9 nucleotides matching TRBD2. The length of the CDR3 is 15 residues. CDR1 MNHEY and CDR2 SVGAGI come from the germline V gene. Trimming at V came to 6 bases and at J to 2 bases, leaving 5 bases not matched to a gene. The CDR3 nucleotides are TGTGCCAGCAGCGGGATAGCGGGGGCCTACAATGAGCAGTTCTTC. It codes for CASSGIAGAYNEQFF.

This chain connects TRBV4-1 to TRBJ2-4; D unresolved. Germline loops: CDR1 MGHRA, CDR2 YSYEKL. V was trimmed by 3 bases and J by 1 base, leaving 10 bases between them. This CDR3 has 15 residues. In DNA, the CDR3 is TGCGCCAGCAGCCAGGTCATCGGGGCCAAAAACATTCAGTACTTC. Encoded protein: CASSQVIGAKNIQYF.

This clone has just a few counts. The rearrangement uses TRBV9 and TRBJ1-1, with D maybe TRBD1 (6 bases). The CDR3 is 14 amino acids. From germline, CDR1 is SGDLS and CDR2 YYNGEE. Trimming took 4 bases from V and 4 from J, leaving 14 bases between them. The CDR3 loop is CASSPRAGATEAFF. The CDR3 DNA reads TGTGCCAGCAGCCCTAGGGCAGGGGCCACTGAAGCTTTCTTT. Based on the CDR3 plus reference TRBV9 and TRBJ1-1, the full variable domain is DSGVTQTPKHLITATGQRVTLRCSPRSGDLSVYWYQQSLDQGLQFLIQYYNGEERAKGNILERFSAQQFPDLHSELNLSSLELGDSALYFCASSPRAGATEAFFGQGTRLTVV.

The chain links TRBV5-1 to TRBJ2-2; 9 nucleotides line up with TRBD2. There are 16 residues in the CDR3. The trim removed 4 bases at V and 2 bases at J, leaving 6 bases unmatched. CDR1 is SGHRS and CDR2 is YFSETQ in the germline V gene. The chain's CDR3 is CASSPPSGVNTGELFF. CDR3 nucleotide sequence: TGCGCCAGCAGCCCACCTAGCGGGGTAAACACCGGGGAGCTGTTTTTT.

The V call is TRBV29-1, the J call TRBJ2-5; a possible D gene is TRBD2 (6 bases). The CDR3 contains 12 residues. Germline V lookup: CDR1 SQVTM, CDR2 ANQGSEA. V lost 4 bases, J lost 5 bases, and 11 bases lay in between. The CDR3 region is CSVGNGGETQYF. CDR3 nucleotide sequence: TGCAGCGTTGGGAATGGAGGGGAGACCCAGTACTTC. Variable domain in full (rest from reference TRBV29-1 and TRBJ2-5): SAVISQKPSRDICQRGTSLTIQCQVDSQVTMMFWYRQQPGQSLTLIATANQGSEATYESGFVIDKFPISRPNLTFSTLTVSNMSPEDSSIYLCSVGNGGETQYFGPGTRLLVL.

The CDR3 DNA follows: TGTGCCAGCTCACCAACCCCTAGCGGGGACCAAGAGACCCAGTACTTC. This translates into CASSPTPSGDQETQYF. This rearrangement joins TRBV18 to TRBJ2-5, with TRBD2 matching over 9 bases. Germline V lookup: CDR1 KGHSH, CDR2 LQKENI. V was clipped by 2 bases and J by 0 bases; unmatched bases: 4. This CDR3 is 16 amino acids long.

The rearrangement uses TRBV5-4 and TRBJ1-6; no clear D gene. Germline CDR1 is SGHNT and CDR2 is YYREEE (reference sequence). This CDR3 contains 13 residues. Trimming removed 8 bases from V and 8 bases from J, with 14 bases in between. The CDR3 coding sequence is TGTGCCAGTACAAAAGAGGAAGATTCACCCCTCCACTTT. It translates to CASTKEEDSPLHF.

This clone was seen more than once but under ten times. The chain combines TRBV15 with TRBJ1-2; no definite D call. CDR3 size: 12 residues. CDR1 is LNHNV and CDR2 is YYDKDF in the germline V gene (reference sequence). Deletions cut 1 base from V and 6 bases from J, with 6 bases between. The CDR3, as DNA: TGTGCCACCAGCAGAGCTGACAATGGCTACACCTTC. This translates into CATSRADNGYTF.